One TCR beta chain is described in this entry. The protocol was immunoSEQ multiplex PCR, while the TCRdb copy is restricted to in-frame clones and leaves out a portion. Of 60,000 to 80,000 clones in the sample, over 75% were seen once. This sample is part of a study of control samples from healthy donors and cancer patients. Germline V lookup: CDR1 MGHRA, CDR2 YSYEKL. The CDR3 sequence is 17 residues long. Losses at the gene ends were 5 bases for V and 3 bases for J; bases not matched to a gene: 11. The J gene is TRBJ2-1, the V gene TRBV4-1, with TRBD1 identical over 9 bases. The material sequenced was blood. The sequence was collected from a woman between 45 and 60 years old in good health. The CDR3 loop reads CASSRTGVWGGYNEQFF. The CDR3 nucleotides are TGCGCCAGCAGCAGGACAGGGGTTTGGGGGGGCTACAATGAGCAGTTCTTC.